The following is a TCR beta chain sequence with its context. No cognate antigen has been identified for it. No base-level quality is on record; no much larger clone is a single base apart. Library method: the immunoSEQ multiplex PCR assay. RNA was extracted from all samples and reverse transcribed into cDNA as template for TCR sequencing. SuperScript III was used for first-strand cDNA synthesis, primed with a 2:1 mix of oligo-dT and random hexamers. A synthetic immune receptor repertoire was used to assess amplification bias, and residual bias was removed computationally. In the source study's methods: Raw reads were preprocessed for error removal, and CDR3 was defined according to IMGT conventions as running from the conserved cysteine to phenylalanine. To get clonality, Shannon entropy was normalized by log2 of the number of productive unique TCRs and the result was subtracted from 1. Whether scalp clones were CD4 or CD8 was inferred by matching scalp TCRbeta sequences against CD4 and CD8 repertoires sorted from blood. TCRdb mirrors the immuneACCESS table, restricted to in-frame sequences. Some clones are absent from its copies; in checked studies, under half trace to an unresolved V gene, and the reason for the others is unknown. V and J calls plus clone size are reproduced from that table; the DNA served to infer D and trimming. In this sample the table shows 150,000 or so clones, about three fifths of which occur a single time. Around 15% of the sample goes to the ten largest clones.

This specimen belongs to a study of CD8+ T cells in alopecia areata (dated by TCRdb to 2016 to 2019). Regarding the complete study: Treated patients were enrolled in an open-label pilot trial of oral tofacitinib at 5 to 10 mg twice daily for moderate-to-severe alopecia areata. Tofacitinib was given for 6 to 18 months, followed by 6 months of follow-up off drug to assess delayed response and recurrence. In treated patients, disease severity was measured using the SALT score, which gives the percentage of scalp surface area affected. In both human patients and the C3H/HeJ mouse model, the study applied high-throughput TCRbeta sequencing to look at T cell clonal expansion in alopecia areata. In humans, TCRbeta sequencing was performed on scalp tissue and on sorted CD4+ and CD8+ peripheral blood T cells from healthy controls and from patients with patchy or totalis/universalis alopecia areata. Patients on tofacitinib were biopsied at baseline and after 4 and 24 weeks of treatment, and several of the patients also had a later scalp biopsy. Scalp clonality was compared across normal scalp (n=4), patchy alopecia areata scalp (n=8), and alopecia totalis/universalis scalp (n=8). The RNA source kit depended on sample type: the PAXgene miRNA kit for fixed scalp, the miRNeasy kit for PBMCs, and the RNeasy kit for mouse skin. TCRbeta CDR3 regions were amplified by immunoSEQ multiplex PCR with 35 Vbeta forward and 13 Jbeta reverse primers.

The intended sense of this specimen's treatment or condition label: oral pan-JAK inhibitor, 5-10 mg twice daily. From alopecia areata patients, peripheral blood was collected along with lesional scalp punch biopsies. PBMCs were separated by density centrifugation and stained for CD3, CD4 and CD8, after which CD4+ and CD8+ T cells were sorted on a FACSAria. V was cut back by 2 bases and J by 1 base, leaving a gap of 5 bases between them. Via the germline V gene, CDR1 is ENHRY and CDR2 SYGVKD. From cysteine to phenylalanine, the CDR3 is 13 amino acids long. The only DNA kept is the CDR3, 39 bases in frame from the first base. Study-wide findings and limitations: With tofacitinib, both scalp clonality and the number of expanded CD8+ clones among the top 100 scalp clones went down significantly. Because the treated cohort was small and had only one nonresponder, larger studies are needed to examine links between baseline CD8+ expansion and response. Shared TCR sequences between patients were less evident than in mice, which may be partly attributable to HLA diversity in the patient population. During tofacitinib treatment, many expanded lesional clones remained in scalp and blood, and this persistence may partly explain relapse after treatment is stopped. Compared with normal scalp, lesional scalp, particularly in alopecia totalis/universalis, had higher clonality and more expanded CD8+ clones, which suggests antigenic drive. Unlike mouse skin, where gammadelta T cells dominate, normal human skin contains resident alphabeta T cells that get sequenced too, which complicates analysis of the scalp TCR repertoire.

This sequence uses TRBV10-3 and TRBJ1-2; the D segment could be TRBD1, given 5 matching bases. The specimen comprised CD4+ T cells sorted from blood, sampled at roughly week 58, from a patient treated with tofacitinib. The sequence was collected from a human donor with alopecia areata. The CDR3 protein is CAISEDSNYGYTF. DNA sequence: TGTGCCATCAGTGAGGACAGTAACTATGGCTACACCTTC.